This entry is about one T cell receptor (beta chain). Its antigen is unidentified. The V gene's germline CDR1 is SGHAT and CDR2 FQNNGV. The CDR3 runs to 13 residues. The V and J ends lost 2 bases and 12 bases respectively, with 14 bases between them. Time point reported: new active TB diagnosis, blood taken before or within 7 days of starting treatment. Here immunoSEQ multiplex PCR was the method, and the copy in TCRdb shows in-frame clones only, minus some. In the table there are tens of thousands of clones, approximately 86% of which are singletons. The source of the sample is a study of T cells in tuberculosis. Overall study findings and caveats: Selection depended on which cryopreserved specimens were available. Active tuberculosis TCR-alpha repertoires lay closer to GMM-specific TCRs than IGRA-negative controls, suggesting clonal expansion. The TCR-beta difference was not significant; alpha differences partly reflected length.

The receptor's source is an adult with tuberculosis. The rearrangement links TRBV11-2 to TRBJ2-1; possible D gene TRBD1, 6 bases. The source material was PBMCs, sampled at tuberculosis diagnosis. The CDR3 spells CASSLYRDVVQFF. The CDR3 coding sequence is TGTGCCAGCAGCTTATACAGGGACGTGGTGCAGTTCTTC.